These 23 T cell receptor beta chains came from one sample sequenced in a study of OX40 agonist ivuxolimab in advanced cancers. Here immunoSEQ multiplex PCR was the method, and the copy in TCRdb shows in-frame clones only, minus some. The sample records approximately 58,000 clones, 80% to 90% being singletons. Specimen: CD4+ or CD8+ T cells sorted from blood, collected in a trial of the OX40 agonist ivuxolimab. All receptors derive from an adult with an advanced solid tumor such as melanoma, head and neck, liver or kidney cancer.

This chain uses TRBV5-6 with TRBJ1-2; D remains unclear. This CDR3 is built from 13 residues. Germline lookup yields CDR1 SGHDT and CDR2 YYEEEE. V dropped 1 base and J dropped 2 bases, with 6 bases sitting between them. Written as DNA, the CDR3 is TGTGCCAGCAGCTTGAACAGCAACTATGGCTACACCTTC. It encodes CASSLNSNYGYTF.

The chain has TRBV7-2 and TRBJ2-5; TRBD2 matches 13 bases. CDR3 length: 17 residues. The germline V gene has CDR1 SGHTA and CDR2 FQGNSA. V lost 5 bases to trimming and J lost 7 bases; unmatched junction nucleotides: 13. This CDR3 is CASSARGTSGTRGTQYF. CDR3 DNA sequence: TGTGCCAGCAGCGCCCGGGGGACTAGCGGGACCCGTGGGACCCAGTACTTC. The full variable domain, rest sourced from reference TRBV7-2 and TRBJ2-5, is GAGVSQSPSNKVTEKGKDVELRCDPISGHTALYWYRQSLGQGLEFLIYFQGNSAPDKSGLPSDRFSAERTGGSVSTLTIQRTQQEDSAVYLCASSARGTSGTRGTQYFGPGTRLLVL.

The chain employs TRBV6-6 and TRBJ1-6, with a tentative D call TRBD1 (6 bases). The CDR3 loop spans 15 amino acids. CDR1 is MNHNY, CDR2 SVGAGI, per germline (reference sequence). The V gene lost 0 bases and the J gene lost 7 bases, with 10 bases spanning the gap. The CDR3 sequence is CASSYSTGGNSPLHF. The CDR3 bases are TGTGCCAGCAGTTACTCGACCGGGGGCAATTCACCCCTCCACTTT.

The chain combines TRBV25-1 with TRBJ1-2; weak D call: TRBD1 (5 bases). The CDR3 has 14 residues. Germline loops: CDR1 MGHDK, CDR2 SYGVNS. The germline V and J ends were trimmed by 6 bases and 5 bases, with 16 bases remaining between them. The CDR3 here is CASSRSGTAYGYTF. CDR3 DNA sequence: TGTGCCAGCAGCCGCTCAGGGACTGCGTATGGCTACACCTTC.

This sequence joins TRBV9 and TRBJ1-1; a weak D match, TRBD1 (5 bases). The CDR3 runs 14 residues. The germline V and J ends were trimmed by 2 bases and 10 bases, with 18 bases remaining between them. Germline V gene lookup returns CDR1 SGDLS and CDR2 YYNGEE. Here the CDR3 reads CASSVGPGGVRAFF. The CDR3 region has the DNA TGTGCCAGCAGCGTCGGACCCGGGGGGGTTCGAGCTTTCTTT.

This clone was seen once. The chain has TRBV9 and TRBJ1-3, with D unclear. This CDR3 region has 14 residues. In germline, CDR1 is SGDLS, CDR2 YYNGEE. Trimming left V 2 bases short and J 4 bases short, with 10 bases between. For the CDR3, the DNA is TGTGCCAGCAGCGTCGAGGCACAGGGAAACACCATATATTTT. The encoded protein is CASSVEAQGNTIYF.

This sequence joins TRBV5-1 and TRBJ2-3; D possibly uses TRBD1 or TRBD2 (5 bases each). CDR3 length equals 13 residues. Germline CDR1 is SGHRS and CDR2 is YFSETQ. Trimming cost V 3 bases and J 0 bases, with 5 bases left between them. The CDR3 region is CASSWDSTDTQYF. The CDR3 DNA is TGCGCCAGCAGCTGGGACAGCACAGATACGCAGTATTTT.

This clone was detected only a few times. This chain connects TRBV5-6 to TRBJ2-7; D not certain. The CDR3 sequence is 14 residues long. V lost 4 bases, J lost 1 base, and 12 bases lay in between. From germline, CDR1 is SGHDT and CDR2 YYEEEE. The CDR3 sequence: CASSPAGQSYEQYF. Here the CDR3 DNA reads TGTGCCAGCAGCCCTGCAGGCCAATCCTACGAGCAGTACTTC.

The chain has TRBV28 and TRBJ2-3, with a possible D match to TRBD2 (5 bases). The CDR3 is made up of 17 amino acids. Germline-derived CDR1 and CDR2 are MDHEN and SYDVKM. V lost 3 bases to trimming and J lost 0 bases, with 16 bases between them. CDR3 loop: CASSFSGRVSSTDTQYF. DNA of the CDR3: TGTGCCAGCAGTTTTTCCGGGCGGGTTTCTAGCACAGATACGCAGTATTTT.

The rearrangement joins TRBV6-4 to TRBJ2-2, with TRBD2 matching over 11 bases. The CDR3 has 13 residues. In germline, CDR1 is MRHNA, CDR2 SNTAGT. V dropped 6 bases and J dropped 7; count of bases not matched to a gene: 1. CDR3 protein: CASRGLAGGELFF. DNA of the CDR3: TGTGCCAGCAGAGGACTAGCGGGCGGGGAGCTGTTTTTT.

The chain couples TRBV18 to TRBJ2-5; the match to TRBD2 covers 8 bases. Trimming at V came to 4 bases and at J to 9 bases, leaving 19 bases not matched to a gene. Germline CDR1 KGHSH, CDR2 LQKENI. The CDR3 totals 17 residues. CDR3 coding DNA: TGTGCCAGCTCACTCCCTTATTTAGCGGGACCTCCTGGAGCCCAGTACTTC. Its translation: CASSLPYLAGPPGAQYF.

The genes are TRBV7-3 and TRBJ2-1; no definite D call. Germline CDR1 SGHTA, CDR2 FQGTGA. V gave up 2 bases and J gave up 0 bases, with 8 bases separating them. This CDR3 contains 15 residues. The CDR3, as DNA: TGTGCCAGCAGCTTAGGCGATCCCTCCTACAATGAGCAGTTCTTC. Its protein product is CASSLGDPSYNEQFF.

V is TRBV7-3 and J is TRBJ1-1; 7 bases line up with TRBD1. Germline CDR1 reads SGHTA; CDR2 reads FQGTGA. J gave up 2 bases and V 7 bases, and 4 bases lay outside the gene matches. This CDR3 has 13 residues. The CDR3 DNA reads TGTGCCAGCACCCGACAGGGCAACACTGAAGCTTTCTTT. This codes for CASTRQGNTEAFF.

The chain links TRBV27 to TRBJ2-7, with 9 nucleotides matching TRBD1. CDR3 size: 16 residues. CDR1 and CDR2 from the germline V gene are MNHEY and SMNVEV (reference sequence). Trimming removed 0 bases from V and 6 bases from J; junction bases left unmatched: 9. The CDR3 loop is CASSLSGQGFFSEQYF. For the CDR3, the DNA is TGTGCCAGCAGTTTATCGGGACAGGGTTTCTTCTCCGAGCAGTACTTC.

The chain is built from TRBV19 and TRBJ2-1, with D maybe TRBD1 (6 bases). This CDR3 comprises 16 residues. Per the germline V gene, CDR1 is LNHDA and CDR2 is SQIVND (reference sequence). Trimming stripped 3 bases from V and 4 bases from J, with 16 bases between. CDR3 bases: TGTGCCAGTAGTATGACAGGTCTGGGGAATTACAATGAGCAGTTCTTC. Amino acid sequence: CASSMTGLGNYNEQFF.

The chain recombines TRBV19 with TRBJ1-2; tentatively, D is TRBD1 (6 bases). The CDR3 extends over 12 amino acids. Germline V gives CDR1 LNHDA, CDR2 SQIVND (reference sequence). The V gene lost 9 bases and the J gene lost 2 bases, with 10 bases spanning the gap. CDR3 sequence reads: CASHGQNYGYTF. The CDR3 bases are TGTGCCAGCCATGGACAGAACTATGGCTACACCTTC.

A single count supports this clone. The gene calls are TRBV9 and TRBJ2-5; no firm D call. The length of the CDR3 is 15 residues. Trimming removed 3 bases at V and 1 base at J, with 13 bases between. Germline CDR1 SGDLS, CDR2 YYNGEE. The CDR3 spells CASSARQGFQETQYF. Here the CDR3 DNA reads TGTGCCAGCAGCGCCCGGCAAGGGTTCCAAGAGACCCAGTACTTC.

The chain links TRBV29-1 to TRBJ2-1; tentatively, D is TRBD2 (7 bases). The length of the CDR3 is 11 residues. Germline V lookup: CDR1 SQVTM, CDR2 ANQGSEA. V lost 2 bases and J lost 12, with 11 bases in between. CDR3 bases: TGCAGCGTTGAATTTAGGGGGGGGCAGTTCTTC. This codes for CSVEFRGGQFF.

The rearrangement uses TRBV7-3 and TRBJ2-1; TRBD2 matches 12 bases. The CDR3 runs to 14 residues. Trimming removed 8 bases from V and 10 bases from J; junction bases left unmatched: 9. CDR1 and CDR2 from the germline V gene are SGHTA and FQGTGA. The CDR3 here is CASARLAGVREQFF. CDR3 in DNA: TGTGCCAGCGCACGACTAGCGGGAGTAAGGGAGCAGTTCTTC. The complete variable domain, with remaining parts taken from reference TRBV7-3 and TRBJ2-1, reads GAGVSQTPSNKVTEKGKYVELRCDPISGHTALYWYRQSLGQGPEFLIYFQGTGAADDSGLPNDRFFAVRPEGSVSTLKIQRTERGDSAVYLCASARLAGVREQFFGPGTRLTVL.

The chain links TRBV11-3 to TRBJ1-1; D ambiguous. CDR1 is SGHNT, CDR2 YENEEA, per germline. This CDR3 spans 13 amino acids. V lost 5 bases and J 0 bases, leaving 7 bases between the germline ends. The CDR3 loop is CASSPTVNTEAFF. The CDR3 coding sequence is TGTGCCAGCAGCCCAACGGTGAACACTGAAGCTTTCTTT.

V gene TRBV12-5 combines with J gene TRBJ2-6; D call uncertain. This CDR3 comprises 14 residues. Deletions cut 2 bases from V and 0 bases from J, with 2 bases between. Germline V lookup: CDR1 LGHNT, CDR2 FRNRAP. The CDR3 nucleotides read TGTGCTAGTGGTTTGAGCTCTGGGGCCAACGTCCTGACTTTC. It translates to CASGLSSGANVLTF.

J is TRBJ1-1 and V is TRBV19, with D tentatively TRBD1 (6 bases). CDR1 is LNHDA, CDR2 SQIVND, per germline (reference sequence). V was shortened by 5 bases and J by 1 base, with 17 bases between the two germline ends. This CDR3 has 16 amino acids. The CDR3 DNA reads TGTGCCAGTAGTTCACTCCGGGGGGCTTGGAACACTGAAGCTTTCTTT. Amino acid sequence: CASSSLRGAWNTEAFF.

This clone was detected only a few times. This chain links TRBV15 with TRBJ2-7, with TRBD1 matching over 8 bases. Germline-derived CDR1 and CDR2 are LNHNV and YYDKDF (reference sequence). The CDR3 contains 15 residues. With 0 bases clipped from V and 1 base from J, the junction kept 2 bases outside the gene matches. The CDR3 reads CATSRDRTGSYEQYF. In nucleotides, the CDR3 is TGTGCCACCAGCAGAGACAGGACAGGGTCCTACGAGCAGTACTTC.